This paragraph reports one TCR beta chain. This sample was included in a study of blood T cell repertoires in COVID-19. Study context: Collection of acute and convalescent COVID-19 samples took place in the United States, Italy and Spain. PBMCs, B-cell-depleted T cells, or T cells provided the cDNA or gDNA that made up the material.

The germline gives CDR1 LGHDT, CDR2 YNNKEL (reference sequence). CDR3 size: 14 residues. V was trimmed by 1 base and J by 6 bases, leaving 9 bases between them. Participants had their cohort set by participant-reported clinical history. Assay used: immunoSEQ multiplex PCR; TCRdb lists only in-frame clones, some missing. The sample has hundreds of thousands of clones, around 85% seen once; the top ten hold roughly 3.3%. The rearrangement links TRBV3-1 (or the pseudogene TRBV3-2) to TRBJ2-2; possible D gene TRBD2, 6 bases. The sequence was collected from a woman between 40 and 50 years old with acute COVID-19. Source material: PBMCs or T cells enriched from blood (not recorded which). The CDR3 here is CASSQGRGPGELFF. The CDR3 region has the DNA TGTGCCAGCAGCCAAGGGCGGGGCCCCGGGGAGCTGTTTTTT.